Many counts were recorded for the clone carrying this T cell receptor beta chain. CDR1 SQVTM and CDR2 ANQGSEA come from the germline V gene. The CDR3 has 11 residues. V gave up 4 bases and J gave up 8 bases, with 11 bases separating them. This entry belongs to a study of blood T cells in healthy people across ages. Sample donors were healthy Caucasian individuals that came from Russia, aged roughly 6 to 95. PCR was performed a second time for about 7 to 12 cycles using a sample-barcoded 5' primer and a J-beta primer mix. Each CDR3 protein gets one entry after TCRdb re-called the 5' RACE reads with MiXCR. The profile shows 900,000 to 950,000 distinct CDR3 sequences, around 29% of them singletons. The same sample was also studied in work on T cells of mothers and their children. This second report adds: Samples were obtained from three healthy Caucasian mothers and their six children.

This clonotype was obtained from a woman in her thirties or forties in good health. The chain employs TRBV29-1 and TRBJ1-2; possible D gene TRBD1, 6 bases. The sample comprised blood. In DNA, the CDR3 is TGCAGCGTTGCAAGGGGGTCCGGCTACACCTTC. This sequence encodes CSVARGSGYTF.